Detailed here is one TCR beta chain. No antigen is known for it. The data originate from a study of graft-versus-host responses after intestinal transplantation. The wider study: Transplant types were multivisceral, liver-intestinal, or isolated intestinal. All recipients were given anti-thymocyte globulin induction, and tacrolimus and steroids were then administered for around three years.

Method: immunoSEQ multiplex PCR; TCRdb's copy keeps in-frame clones and lacks some. The repertoire holds about 59,000 clones, with roughly 93% as singletons. The CDR3 consists of 15 residues. The germline V gene encodes CDR1 MGHRA and CDR2 YSYEKL. V gave up 1 base and J gave up 4 bases; unmatched junction bases: 4. Findings and caveats of the study: Recipient bone marrow held GvH clones, some seen earlier in ileum or blood. Where graft-donor T cell macrochimerism was present, patients had high graft-versus-host to host-versus-graft clonal ratios in allografts.

The sequence was collected from a human donor who was the organ donor for an intestinal transplant. Specimen: unstimulated CD4+ T cells sorted from spleen or lymph node cells, collected before transplant. The genes are TRBV4-1 and TRBJ2-1; 7 bases agree with TRBD2. In DNA, the CDR3 is TGCGCCAGCAGCCAAGGCCCAGCGGGGTACAATGAGCAGTTCTTC. Residues: CASSQGPAGYNEQFF.